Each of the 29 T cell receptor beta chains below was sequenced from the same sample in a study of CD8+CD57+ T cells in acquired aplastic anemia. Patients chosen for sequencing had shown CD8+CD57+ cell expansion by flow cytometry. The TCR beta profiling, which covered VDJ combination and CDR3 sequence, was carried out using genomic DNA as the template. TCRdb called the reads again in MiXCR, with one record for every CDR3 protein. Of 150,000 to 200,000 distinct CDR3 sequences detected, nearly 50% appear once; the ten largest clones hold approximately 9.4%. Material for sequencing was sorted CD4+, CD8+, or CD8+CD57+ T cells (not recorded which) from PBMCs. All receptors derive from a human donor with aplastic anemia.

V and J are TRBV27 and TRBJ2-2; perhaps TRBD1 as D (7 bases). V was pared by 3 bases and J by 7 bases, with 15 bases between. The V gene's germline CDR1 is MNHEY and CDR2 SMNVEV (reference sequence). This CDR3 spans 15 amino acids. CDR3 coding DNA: TGTGCCAGCAGTTTCGCGCAGGGGGGTGGCGGGGAGCTGTTTTTT. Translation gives CASSFAQGGGGELFF.

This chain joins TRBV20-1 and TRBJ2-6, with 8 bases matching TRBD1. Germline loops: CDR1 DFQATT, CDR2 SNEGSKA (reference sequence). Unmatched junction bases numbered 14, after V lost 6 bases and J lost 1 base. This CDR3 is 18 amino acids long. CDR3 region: CSAGGGDRLSSGANVLTF. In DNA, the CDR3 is TGCAGTGCCGGAGGTGGGGACAGGCTGTCATCTGGGGCCAACGTCCTGACTTTC.

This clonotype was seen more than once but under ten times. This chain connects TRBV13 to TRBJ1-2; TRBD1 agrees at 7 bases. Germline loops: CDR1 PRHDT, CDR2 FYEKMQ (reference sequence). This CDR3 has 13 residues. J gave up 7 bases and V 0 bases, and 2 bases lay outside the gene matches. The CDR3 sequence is CASSLGRGSGYTF. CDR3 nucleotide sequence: TGTGCCAGCAGCTTAGGCAGGGGGAGTGGCTACACCTTC.

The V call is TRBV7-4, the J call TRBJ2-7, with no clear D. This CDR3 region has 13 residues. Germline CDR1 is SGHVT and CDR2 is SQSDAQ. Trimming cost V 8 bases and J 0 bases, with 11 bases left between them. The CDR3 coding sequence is TGTGCCAGCCTTACAGAACCCTCCTACGAGCAGTACTTC. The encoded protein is CASLTEPSYEQYF.

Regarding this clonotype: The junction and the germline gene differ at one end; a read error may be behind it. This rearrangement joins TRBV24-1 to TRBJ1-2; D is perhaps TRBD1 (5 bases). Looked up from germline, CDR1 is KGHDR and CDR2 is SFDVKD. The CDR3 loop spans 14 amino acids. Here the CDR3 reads CATSNTGLAGGSTF. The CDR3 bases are TGTGCCACCAGTAATACAGGACTCGCGGGAGGCTCCACCTTC.

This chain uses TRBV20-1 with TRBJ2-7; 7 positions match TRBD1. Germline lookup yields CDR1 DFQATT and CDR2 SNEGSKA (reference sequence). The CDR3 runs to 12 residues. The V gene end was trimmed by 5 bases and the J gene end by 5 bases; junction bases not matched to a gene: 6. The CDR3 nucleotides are TGCAGTGCTCATGACAGGGACCACGAGCAGTACTTC. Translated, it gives CSAHDRDHEQYF.

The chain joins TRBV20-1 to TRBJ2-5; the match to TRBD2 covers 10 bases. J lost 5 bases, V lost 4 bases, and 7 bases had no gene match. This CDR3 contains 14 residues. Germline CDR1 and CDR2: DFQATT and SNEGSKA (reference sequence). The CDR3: CSATEREGLETQYF. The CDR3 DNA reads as TGCAGTGCTACAGAGCGGGAGGGCCTGGAGACCCAGTACTTC.

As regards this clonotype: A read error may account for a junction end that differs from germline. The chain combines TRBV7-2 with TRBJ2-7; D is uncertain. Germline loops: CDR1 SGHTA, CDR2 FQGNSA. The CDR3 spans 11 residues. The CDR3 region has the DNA TGTGCCAGCAGCTTGGGGAACGATCAGTACTTC. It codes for CASSLGNDQYF.

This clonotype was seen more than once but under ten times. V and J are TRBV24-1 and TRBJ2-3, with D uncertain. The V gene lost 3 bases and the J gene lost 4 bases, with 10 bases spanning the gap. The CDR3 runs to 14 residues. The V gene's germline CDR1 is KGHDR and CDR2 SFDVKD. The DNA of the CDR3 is TGTGCCACCAGTGATCCAACGGGCCCAGATACGCAGTATTTT. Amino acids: CATSDPTGPDTQYF.

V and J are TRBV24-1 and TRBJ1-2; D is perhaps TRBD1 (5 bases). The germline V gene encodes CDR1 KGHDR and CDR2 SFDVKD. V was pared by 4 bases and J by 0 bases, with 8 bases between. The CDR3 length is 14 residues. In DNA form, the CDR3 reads TGTGCCACCAGTGACTGGACAACTAACTATGGCTACACCTTC. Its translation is CATSDWTTNYGYTF.

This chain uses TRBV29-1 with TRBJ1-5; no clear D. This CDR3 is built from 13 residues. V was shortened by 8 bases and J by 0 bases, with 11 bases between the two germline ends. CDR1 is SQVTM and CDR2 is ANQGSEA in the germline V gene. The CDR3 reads CSQHLTSNQPQHF. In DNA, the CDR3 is TGCAGCCAACACCTGACTAGCAATCAGCCCCAGCATTTT.

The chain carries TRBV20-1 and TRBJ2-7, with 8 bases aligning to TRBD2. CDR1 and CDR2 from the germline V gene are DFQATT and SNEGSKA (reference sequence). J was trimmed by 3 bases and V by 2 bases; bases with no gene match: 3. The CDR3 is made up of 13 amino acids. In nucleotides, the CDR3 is TGCAGTGCTAGACAAGGGACTAGCTACGAGCAGTACTTC. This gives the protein CSARQGTSYEQYF.

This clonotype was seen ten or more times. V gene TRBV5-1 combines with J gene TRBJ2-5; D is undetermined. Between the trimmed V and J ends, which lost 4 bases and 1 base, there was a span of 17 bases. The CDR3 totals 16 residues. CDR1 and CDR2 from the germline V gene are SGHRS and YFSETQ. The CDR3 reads CASSPTLGRPQETQYF. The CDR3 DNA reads TGCGCCAGCAGCCCCACTTTAGGAAGGCCCCAAGAGACCCAGTACTTC.

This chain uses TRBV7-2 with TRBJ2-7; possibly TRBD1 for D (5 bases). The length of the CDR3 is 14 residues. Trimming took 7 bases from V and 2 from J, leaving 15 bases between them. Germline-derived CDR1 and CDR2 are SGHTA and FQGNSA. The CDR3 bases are TGTGCCAGCAAGGGGTCGGGCAGCACCTACGAGCAGTACTTC. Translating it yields CASKGSGSTYEQYF.

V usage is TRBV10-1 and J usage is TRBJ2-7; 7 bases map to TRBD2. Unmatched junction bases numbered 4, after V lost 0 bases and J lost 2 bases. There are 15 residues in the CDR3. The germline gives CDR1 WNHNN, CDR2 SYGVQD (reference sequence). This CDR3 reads CASSESGGSPYEQYF. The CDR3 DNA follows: TGCGCCAGCAGTGAGTCGGGCGGGAGTCCCTACGAGCAGTACTTC.

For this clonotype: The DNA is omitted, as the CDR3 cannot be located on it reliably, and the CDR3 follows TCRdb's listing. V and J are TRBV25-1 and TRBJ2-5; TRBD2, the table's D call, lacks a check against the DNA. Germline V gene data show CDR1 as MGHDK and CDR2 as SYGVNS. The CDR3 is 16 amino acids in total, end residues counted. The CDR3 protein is CACSVEAAGDVEIQYF.

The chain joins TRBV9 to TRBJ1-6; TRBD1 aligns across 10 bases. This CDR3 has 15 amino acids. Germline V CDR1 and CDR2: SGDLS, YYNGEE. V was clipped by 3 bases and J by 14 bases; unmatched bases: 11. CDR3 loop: CASSDGTGERVALHF. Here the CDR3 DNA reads TGTGCCAGCAGCGATGGGACAGGGGAGCGAGTGGCCCTCCACTTT.

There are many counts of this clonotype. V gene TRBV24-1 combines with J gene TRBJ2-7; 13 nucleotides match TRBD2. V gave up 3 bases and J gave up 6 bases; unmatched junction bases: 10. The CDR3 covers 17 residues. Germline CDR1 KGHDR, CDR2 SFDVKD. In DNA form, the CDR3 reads TGTGCCACCAGTGATACCCGGACTAGCGGGAGCGTGGGCGAGCAGTACTTC. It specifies CATSDTRTSGSVGEQYF.

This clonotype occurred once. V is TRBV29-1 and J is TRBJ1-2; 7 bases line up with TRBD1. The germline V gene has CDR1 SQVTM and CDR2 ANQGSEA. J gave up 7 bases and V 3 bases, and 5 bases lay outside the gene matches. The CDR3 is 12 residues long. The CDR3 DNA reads TGCAGCGTTGAGGGCCAGGGGGGTGGCTACACCTTC. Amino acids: CSVEGQGGGYTF.

For the CDR3, the DNA is TGTGCCACCAGCATATTGTATGGGGAACTGAACACTGAAGCTTTCTTT. It codes for CATSILYGELNTEAFF. The genes are TRBV24-1 and TRBJ1-1; D not certain. This CDR3 is 16 amino acids long. The germline gives CDR1 KGHDR, CDR2 SFDVKD. Trimming left V 7 bases short and J 0 bases short, with 17 bases between.

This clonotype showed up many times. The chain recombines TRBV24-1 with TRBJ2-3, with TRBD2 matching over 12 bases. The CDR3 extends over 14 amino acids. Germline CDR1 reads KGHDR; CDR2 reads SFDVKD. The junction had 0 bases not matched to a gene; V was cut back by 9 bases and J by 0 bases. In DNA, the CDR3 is TGTGCCACCGGGACTAGCGGGAGCACAGATACGCAGTATTTT. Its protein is CATGTSGSTDTQYF.

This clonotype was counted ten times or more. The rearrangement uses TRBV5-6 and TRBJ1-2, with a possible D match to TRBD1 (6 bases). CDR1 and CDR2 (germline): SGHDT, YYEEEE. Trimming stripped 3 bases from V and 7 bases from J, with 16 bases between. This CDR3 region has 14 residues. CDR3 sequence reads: CASSSRQGLSGYTF. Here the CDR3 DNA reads TGTGCCAGCAGCTCTCGCCAGGGGTTGAGTGGCTACACCTTC.

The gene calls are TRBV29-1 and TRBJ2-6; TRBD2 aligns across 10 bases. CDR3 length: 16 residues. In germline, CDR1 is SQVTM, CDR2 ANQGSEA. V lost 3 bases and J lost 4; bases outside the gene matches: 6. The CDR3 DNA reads TGCAGCGTTGACCTAGCGGGAGTGTCCGGGGCCAACGTCCTGACTTTC. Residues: CSVDLAGVSGANVLTF.

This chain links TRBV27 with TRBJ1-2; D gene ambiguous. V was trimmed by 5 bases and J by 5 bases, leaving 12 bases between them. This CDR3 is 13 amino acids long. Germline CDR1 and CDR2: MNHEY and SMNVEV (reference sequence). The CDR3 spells CASSPGRGYGYTF. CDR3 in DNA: TGTGCCAGCAGTCCGGGCCGGGGATATGGCTACACCTTC.

The CDR3: CAISGPRMGLVKNIQYF. The CDR3 DNA reads TGTGCCATCAGTGGACCCCGGATGGGGCTGGTCAAAAACATTCAGTACTTC. The chain carries TRBV10-3 and TRBJ2-4; a possible D gene is TRBD1 (5 bases). The germline V gene encodes CDR1 ENHRY and CDR2 SYGVKD. The CDR3 sequence is 17 residues long. With 4 bases removed from V and 3 bases from J, the gap between germline ends came to 19 bases.

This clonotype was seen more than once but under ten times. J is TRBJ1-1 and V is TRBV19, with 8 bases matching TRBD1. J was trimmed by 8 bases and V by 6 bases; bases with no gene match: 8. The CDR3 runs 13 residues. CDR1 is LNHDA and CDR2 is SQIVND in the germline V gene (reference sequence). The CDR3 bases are TGTGCCAGTAGCCGTGGACAGGGTCGGGAAGCTTTCTTT. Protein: CASSRGQGREAFF.

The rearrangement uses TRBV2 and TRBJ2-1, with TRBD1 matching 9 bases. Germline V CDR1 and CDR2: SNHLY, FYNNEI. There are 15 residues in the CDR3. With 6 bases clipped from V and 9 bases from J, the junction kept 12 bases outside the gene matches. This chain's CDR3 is CASRESPGTGTEQFF. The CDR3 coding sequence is TGTGCCAGCAGGGAAAGTCCCGGGACAGGGACTGAGCAGTTCTTC.

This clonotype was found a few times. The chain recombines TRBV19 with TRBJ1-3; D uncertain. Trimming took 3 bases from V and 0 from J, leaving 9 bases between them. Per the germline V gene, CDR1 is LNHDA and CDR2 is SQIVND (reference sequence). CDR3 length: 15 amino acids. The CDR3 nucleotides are TGTGCCAGTAGTATGGACGGATCCTCTGGAAACACCATATATTTT. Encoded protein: CASSMDGSSGNTIYF. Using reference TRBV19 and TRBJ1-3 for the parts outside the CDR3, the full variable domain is DGGITQSPKYLFRKEGQNVTLSCEQNLNHDAMYWYRQDPGQGLRLIYYSQIVNDFQKGDIAEGYSVSREKKESFPLTVTSAQKNPTAFYLCASSMDGSSGNTIYFGEGSWLTVV.

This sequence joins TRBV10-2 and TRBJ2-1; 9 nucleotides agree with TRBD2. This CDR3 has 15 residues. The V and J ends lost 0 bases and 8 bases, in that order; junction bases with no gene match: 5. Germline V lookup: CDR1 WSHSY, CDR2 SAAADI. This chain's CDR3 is CASSESLLAGDEQFF. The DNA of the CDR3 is TGCGCCAGCAGTGAGTCTTTACTAGCGGGTGATGAGCAGTTCTTC.